A single sample gave rise to the 13 T cell receptor beta chains below, sequenced in a study of siplizumab effects on memory and regulatory T cells. Profiled with immunoSEQ multiplex PCR; TCRdb holds only in-frame clones, not every one. This sample has roughly 120,000 clones, with approximately 94% found just once. Sequenced input: non-Treg CD4+ T cells sorted from blood. These receptors all come from a human donor in good health.

The chain joins TRBV19 to TRBJ2-3; D is unclear. This CDR3 is 14 amino acids long. V lost 5 bases, J lost 2 bases, and 11 bases lay in between. Germline loops: CDR1 LNHDA, CDR2 SQIVND (reference sequence). The CDR3: CASSLTLNTDTQYF. The CDR3 DNA reads as TGTGCCAGTAGTCTGACCCTAAACACAGATACGCAGTATTTT. The complete variable domain, with remaining parts taken from reference TRBV19 and TRBJ2-3, reads DGGITQSPKYLFRKEGQNVTLSCEQNLNHDAMYWYRQDPGQGLRLIYYSQIVNDFQKGDIAEGYSVSREKKESFPLTVTSAQKNPTAFYLCASSLTLNTDTQYFGPGTRLTVL.

The chain couples TRBV10-1 to TRBJ2-3, with D perhaps matching TRBD2 (5 bases). V was cut by 3 bases and J by 5 bases, with 12 bases left in between. CDR3 length: 14 residues. The germline gives CDR1 WNHNN, CDR2 SYGVQD (reference sequence). The CDR3 here is CASSDKRPGDTQYF. CDR3 nucleotides: TGCGCCAGCAGTGACAAGCGGCCGGGAGATACGCAGTATTTT.

The chain combines TRBV10-3 with TRBJ1-4; 10 nucleotides match TRBD1. The CDR3 extends over 16 amino acids. V dropped 5 bases and J dropped 3; count of bases not matched to a gene: 6. Per germline, CDR1 ENHRY and CDR2 SYGVKD. CDR3 amino acids: CAISSTGGRANEKLFF. In nucleotides, the CDR3 is TGTGCCATCAGTTCGACAGGGGGCCGGGCTAATGAAAAACTGTTTTTT.

The J gene is TRBJ1-2, the V gene TRBV5-1, with D possibly being TRBD1 (6 bases). V gave up 4 bases and J gave up 6 bases, with 13 bases separating them. The CDR3 is 13 amino acids. From germline, CDR1 is SGHRS and CDR2 YFSETQ. CDR3 in amino acids: CASSQDSLNGYTF. CDR3 in DNA: TGCGCCAGCAGCCAGGACAGCCTCAATGGCTACACCTTC.

The rearrangement uses TRBV11-2 and TRBJ2-2; TRBD1 might be the D (6 bases). Per germline, CDR1 SGHAT and CDR2 FQNNGV. The V and J ends lost 6 bases and 2 bases respectively, with 10 bases between them. The CDR3 loop spans 14 amino acids. The CDR3 loop reads CASRYRVNTGELFF. CDR3 nucleotide sequence: TGTGCCAGCAGATACAGGGTCAACACCGGGGAGCTGTTTTTT.

V is TRBV4-1 and J is TRBJ2-1, with TRBD2 identical over 9 bases. Germline-derived CDR1 and CDR2 are MGHRA and YSYEKL. V shed 2 bases, J shed 9 bases, and the junction held 8 bases outside the gene matches. The CDR3 is made up of 15 amino acids. CDR3 DNA: TGCGCCAGCAGCCAACGAGCGGGGGGCTGGGTTGAGCAGTTCTTC. This sequence encodes CASSQRAGGWVEQFF.

V is TRBV6-6 and J is TRBJ2-1, with D possibly matching TRBD2 (6 bases). Germline V lookup: CDR1 MNHNY, CDR2 SVGAGI (reference sequence). The V end lost 6 bases, the J end lost 1 base, and 16 bases lay between the germline ends. There are 16 residues in the CDR3. CDR3 protein: CASSYPYGSSYNEQFF. DNA for the CDR3: TGTGCCAGCAGCTACCCCTACGGGAGTTCCTACAATGAGCAGTTCTTC.

The chain employs TRBV6-5 and TRBJ2-1, with D unclear. V was cut by 2 bases and J by 1 base, with 9 bases left in between. In germline, CDR1 is MNHEY, CDR2 SVGAGI. The CDR3 sequence is 15 residues long. The CDR3 spells CASSYTRLSYNEQFF. The CDR3 DNA is TGTGCCAGCAGTTACACGCGCCTTTCCTACAATGAGCAGTTCTTC.

The chain couples TRBV15 to TRBJ2-2; 9 bases fit TRBD2. Unmatched junction bases numbered 12, after V lost 3 bases and J lost 7 bases. Germline CDR1 reads LNHNV; CDR2 reads YYDKDF (reference sequence). This CDR3 region has 17 residues. The CDR3 DNA follows: TGTGCCACCAGCAGCTGGAATAGCGGGAGTGGTGGCGGGGAGCTGTTTTTT. Its translation is CATSSWNSGSGGGELFF.

The V and J genes are TRBV5-4 and TRBJ2-7; 9 bases are a match to TRBD2. J lost 7 bases, V lost 7 bases, and 12 bases had no gene match. In germline, CDR1 is SGHNT, CDR2 YYREEE (reference sequence). CDR3 length equals 14 residues. The CDR3 region is CASSGASGAREQYF. CDR3 bases: TGTGCCAGCTCCGGGGCTAGCGGGGCCCGGGAGCAGTACTTC. Variable domain in full (rest from reference TRBV5-4 and TRBJ2-7): ETGVTQSPTHLIKTRGQQVTLRCSSQSGHNTVSWYQQALGQGPQFIFQYYREEENGRGNFPPRFSGLQFPNYSSELNVNALELDDSALYLCASSGASGAREQYFGPGTRLTVT.

The chain couples TRBV5-1 to TRBJ2-3, with 11 bases matching TRBD2. CDR3 length equals 16 residues. Germline V gene lookup returns CDR1 SGHRS and CDR2 YFSETQ. The ends lost 1 base at V and 5 bases at J; junction bases unmatched: 6. The CDR3 nucleotides read TGCGCCAGCAGCTTGCTTCCCGGACTAGCGGGAGATACGCAGTATTTT. It translates to CASSLLPGLAGDTQYF.

This sequence joins TRBV10-3 and TRBJ2-7; 9 nucleotides match TRBD1. V lost 4 bases, J lost 2 bases, and 0 bases stayed unmatched. Germline lookup yields CDR1 ENHRY and CDR2 SYGVKD. This CDR3 region has 13 residues. CDR3 amino acids: CAISGDRAYEQYF. In DNA, the CDR3 is TGTGCCATCAGTGGGGACAGGGCCTACGAGCAGTACTTC.

V gene TRBV2 combines with J gene TRBJ1-2; D uncertain. The germline V gene encodes CDR1 SNHLY and CDR2 FYNNEI. The CDR3 has 13 residues. V lost 2 bases and J 3 bases, leaving 7 bases between the germline ends. This CDR3 reads CASSEQSYYGYTF. The CDR3, as DNA: TGTGCCAGCAGTGAACAGTCCTACTATGGCTACACCTTC.